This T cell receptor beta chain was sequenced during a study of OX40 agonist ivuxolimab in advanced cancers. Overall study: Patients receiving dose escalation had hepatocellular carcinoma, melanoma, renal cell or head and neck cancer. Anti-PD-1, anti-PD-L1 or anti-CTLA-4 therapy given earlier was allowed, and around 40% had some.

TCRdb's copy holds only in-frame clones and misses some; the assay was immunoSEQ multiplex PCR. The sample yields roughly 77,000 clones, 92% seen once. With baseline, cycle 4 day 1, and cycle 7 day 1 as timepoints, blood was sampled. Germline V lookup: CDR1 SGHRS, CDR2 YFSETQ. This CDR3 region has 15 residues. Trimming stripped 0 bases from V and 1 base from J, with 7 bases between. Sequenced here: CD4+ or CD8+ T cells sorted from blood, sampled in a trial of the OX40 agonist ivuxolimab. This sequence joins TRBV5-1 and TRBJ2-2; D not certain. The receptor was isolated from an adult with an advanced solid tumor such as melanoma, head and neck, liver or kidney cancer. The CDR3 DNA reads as TGCGCCAGCAGCTTGGGGGCAGGGAACACCGGGGAGCTGTTTTTT. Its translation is CASSLGAGNTGELFF.